This TCR beta chain was obtained from a study of blood T cells in healthy people across ages. Study findings and constraints: Diversity of TCR beta correlated strongly with naive T cell percentage.

In this sample, this clonotype turned up once. Its antigen remains unidentified. The CDR3 length is 13 residues. Per sample, no less than 6 micrograms of total RNA were extracted. Then a second PCR, running roughly 6 to 12 cycles, was carried out with a sample-barcoded 5' primer and a J-beta primer mix. Tagging of each cDNA molecule was performed by a template-switch adaptor with 12 random nucleotides. Each CDR3 protein is one row after TCRdb ran MiXCR on the 5' RACE reads. The table lists 650,000 or so distinct CDR3 sequences, about 50% of them singletons. The chain uses TRBV21-1 and TRBJ2-3; the D call in the table, TRBD1, was not verified against the DNA. TRBV21-1 is a pseudogene segment. The origin of this receptor is a woman older than 75 in good health. Sequencing was carried out using blood. The CDR3 nucleotides are TGTGCCAGCGGCAAGAAGGGGTCACATACGCAGTATTTT. It codes for CASGKKGSHTQYF.